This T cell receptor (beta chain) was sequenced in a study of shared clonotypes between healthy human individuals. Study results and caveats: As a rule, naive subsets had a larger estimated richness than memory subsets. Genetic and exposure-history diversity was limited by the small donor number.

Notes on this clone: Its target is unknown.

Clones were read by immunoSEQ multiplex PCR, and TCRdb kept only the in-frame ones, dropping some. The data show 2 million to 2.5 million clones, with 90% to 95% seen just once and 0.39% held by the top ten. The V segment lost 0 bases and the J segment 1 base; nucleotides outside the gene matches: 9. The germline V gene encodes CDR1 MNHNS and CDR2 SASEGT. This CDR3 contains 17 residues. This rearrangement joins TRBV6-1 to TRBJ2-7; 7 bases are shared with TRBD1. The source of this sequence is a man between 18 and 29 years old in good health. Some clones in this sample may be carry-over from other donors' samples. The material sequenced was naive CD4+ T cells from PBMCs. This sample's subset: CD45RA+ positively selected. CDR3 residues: CASSEATGTIWSYEQYF. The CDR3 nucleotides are TGTGCCAGCAGTGAAGCGACAGGGACAATTTGGTCCTACGAGCAGTACTTC.